This entry lists 15 T cell receptor beta chains sequenced from one sample in a study of cytomegalovirus exposure and HLA in healthy donors. In the PCR, 60 Vbeta and 13 Jbeta primers were used. Assay: immunoSEQ multiplex PCR; the TCRdb copy retains only in-frame clones and omits some. The repertoire holds under 150,000 clones, with around three quarters as singletons. Sequenced material: PBMCs. These receptors were taken from a woman in her thirties or forties in good health and CMV-seropositive.

The rearrangement uses TRBV5-4 and TRBJ1-4, with TRBD1 matching 12 bases. The CDR3 sequence is 17 residues long. V gave up 2 bases and J gave up 2 bases; unmatched junction bases: 4. Germline V gene data show CDR1 as SGHNT and CDR2 as YYREEE (reference sequence). Here the CDR3 reads CASSFRDRGRTNEKLFF. The CDR3 coding sequence is TGTGCCAGCAGCTTCCGGGACAGGGGGCGGACTAATGAAAAACTGTTTTTT.

This clone has more than one count but fewer than ten. The gene calls are TRBV10-2 and TRBJ2-2, with TRBD2 matching 13 bases. V was clipped by 7 bases and J by 6 bases; unmatched bases: 5. Germline V gene lookup returns CDR1 WSHSY and CDR2 SAAADI. This CDR3 comprises 15 residues. CDR3 sequence (DNA): TGCGCCAGCAACCGACTAGCGGGGGGCCCCGGGGAGCTGTTTTTT. It is translated as CASNRLAGGPGELFF.

Only one count was recorded for this clone. The rearrangement uses TRBV6-1 and TRBJ1-6; D unclear. Per germline, CDR1 MNHNS and CDR2 SASEGT. The CDR3 totals 14 residues. Trimming shortened V by 3 bases and J by 0 bases, and 3 bases separated the two germline ends. The DNA for the CDR3 is TGTGCCAGCAGTGACAGCTCCTATAATTCACCCCTCCACTTT. Its protein product is CASSDSSYNSPLHF.

V gene TRBV7-9 combines with J gene TRBJ2-2; no reliable D call. V was cut by 4 bases and J by 1 base, with 4 bases left in between. CDR1 is SEHNR, CDR2 FQNEAQ, per germline (reference sequence). CDR3 length equals 13 residues. In DNA form, the CDR3 reads TGTGCCAGCAGCTCCGTGAACACCGGGGAGCTGTTTTTT. Amino acid sequence: CASSSVNTGELFF. The full variable domain, in which reference TRBV7-9 and TRBJ2-2 provide the parts outside the CDR3, is DTGVSQNPRHKITKRGQNVTFRCDPISEHNRLYWYRQTLGQGPEFLTYFQNEAQLEKSRLLSDRFSAERPKGSFSTLEIQRTEQGDSAMYLCASSSVNTGELFFGEGSRLTVL.

The chain couples TRBV2 to TRBJ1-6; no clear D gene. From germline, CDR1 is SNHLY and CDR2 FYNNEI. The CDR3 sequence is 12 residues long. V gave up 7 bases and J gave up 18 bases, with 19 bases separating them. The DNA for the CDR3 is TGTGCCAGCAATCCAACTGAGGCAAAACCCCACTTT. This sequence encodes CASNPTEAKPHF.

The CDR3 nucleotides read TGCGCCAGCAGCTTGGTGGCAGGGGGTAATCAGCCCCAGCATTTT. It yields the protein CASSLVAGGNQPQHF. The chain couples TRBV5-1 to TRBJ1-5; TRBD1 matches 7 bases. The CDR3 spans 15 residues. Germline V gives CDR1 SGHRS, CDR2 YFSETQ. Unmatched junction bases numbered 4, after V lost 0 bases and J lost 4 bases.

The chain has TRBV7-3 and TRBJ2-3; 7 bases are shared with TRBD2. CDR1 and CDR2 from the germline V gene are SGHTA and FQGTGA. This CDR3 spans 15 amino acids. J was trimmed by 9 bases and V by 2 bases; bases with no gene match: 11. The CDR3 here is CASSLLAAAIGTQYF. The CDR3 DNA reads TGTGCCAGCAGCTTACTAGCGGCTGCTATTGGAACGCAGTATTTT.

The rearrangement links TRBV5-6 to TRBJ2-3; D might be TRBD2 (7 bases). Trimming pared 3 bases from V and 0 bases from J, leaving 20 bases between. Germline V gives CDR1 SGHDT, CDR2 YYEEEE. The CDR3 totals 18 residues. CDR3 loop: CASSWKGGAALSTDTQYF. The CDR3 nucleotides are TGTGCCAGCAGCTGGAAGGGGGGGGCTGCTCTGAGCACAGATACGCAGTATTTT.

CDR3 loop: CASSSYRDADTQYF. The CDR3 nucleotides are TGTGCCAGCAGCTCCTACAGGGACGCAGATACGCAGTATTTT. The chain couples TRBV9 to TRBJ2-3, with D perhaps TRBD1 (6 bases). V was shortened by 4 bases and J by 4 bases, with 13 bases between the two germline ends. The CDR3 length is 14 residues. CDR1 and CDR2 from the germline V gene are SGDLS and YYNGEE.

The V call is TRBV29-1, the J call TRBJ2-5; D gene uncertain. The J call may not be correct, given that the DNA end is closer to TRBJ2-7. Germline CDR1 and CDR2: SQVTM and ANQGSEA. The CDR3 covers 13 residues. The CDR3 nucleotides read TGCAGCGTTGCCAGGCGCCTCTCCTACGAGCAGTACTTC. Protein sequence: CSVARRLSYEQYF.

The J gene is TRBJ2-2, the V gene TRBV7-3; 12 bases line up with TRBD2. V shed 5 bases and J 4 bases; nucleotides not matched to a gene: 8. Germline V gene sequence: CDR1 SGHTA, CDR2 FQGTGA. The CDR3 sequence is 17 residues long. The DNA for the CDR3 is TGTGCCAGCAGCCTCCTAGCGGGGGGGCGCGGCACCGGGGAGCTGTTTTTT. It translates to CASSLLAGGRGTGELFF.

The V and J genes are TRBV7-3 and TRBJ1-2; no clear D. The germline gives CDR1 SGHTA, CDR2 FQGTGA. The V end was cut by 3 bases, the J end by 2 bases, with 7 bases between. This CDR3 contains 13 residues. The CDR3 reads CASSFDSNYGYTF. CDR3 in DNA: TGTGCCAGCAGCTTCGACTCCAACTATGGCTACACCTTC.

The rearrangement uses TRBV4-2 and TRBJ2-3, with D perhaps matching TRBD2 (8 bases). CDR3 length equals 18 residues. The V and J ends lost 1 base and 3 bases respectively, with 20 bases between them. In germline, CDR1 is LGHNA, CDR2 YNFKEQ. The CDR3: CASSQVLLAVQGTDTQYF. CDR3 DNA: TGTGCCAGCAGCCAAGTCTTACTAGCGGTACAGGGGACAGATACGCAGTATTTT.

This clone was counted only a few times. The chain employs TRBV2 and TRBJ2-3; 16 nucleotides agree with TRBD2. The J segment lost 5 bases and the V segment lost 10 bases, leaving 6 bases of the junction unmatched. Germline V CDR1 and CDR2: SNHLY, FYNNEI. The CDR3 has 15 residues. The CDR3 loop is CATGTSGGAVDTQYF. DNA of the CDR3: TGTGCCACCGGGACTAGCGGGGGGGCCGTAGATACGCAGTATTTT.

The rearrangement joins TRBV18 to TRBJ1-4; 8 bases align to TRBD1. Germline V gene sequence: CDR1 KGHSH, CDR2 LQKENI. Losses at the gene ends were 1 base for V and 8 bases for J; bases not matched to a gene: 6. CDR3 length equals 15 residues. The chain's CDR3 is CASSPREAGGEKLFF. CDR3 coding DNA: TGTGCCAGCTCACCACGGGAGGCAGGGGGCGAAAAACTGTTTTTT.